This T cell receptor (beta chain) was retrieved from a study of cytomegalovirus exposure and HLA in healthy donors. Overall study results and limits: For TCR beta chains, V- and J-gene trimming was later linked to a missense DCLRE1C variant.

Concerning this clone: Its antigen is unidentified.

It was with 60 Vbeta and 13 Jbeta primers that the PCR ran. This table comes from immunoSEQ multiplex PCR, and its TCRdb copy is limited to in-frame clones, with some not included. The sample lists 100,000 to 150,000 clones; about 78% were seen once. Between the trimmed V and J ends, which lost 3 bases and 4 bases, there was a span of 5 bases. Germline V gene sequence: CDR1 SGHNT, CDR2 YYREEE (reference sequence). This CDR3 contains 11 residues. This receptor was taken from a man aged 25 to 45 in good health and CMV-seronegative. The sequenced material came from PBMCs. The rearrangement uses TRBV5-4 and TRBJ2-7; D gene uncertain. The CDR3 DNA sequence: TGTGCCAGCAGCTCAAATTACGAGCAGTACTTC. Its protein is CASSSNYEQYF. The whole variable domain, remainder taken from reference TRBV5-4 and TRBJ2-7, is ETGVTQSPTHLIKTRGQQVTLRCSSQSGHNTVSWYQQALGQGPQFIFQYYREEENGRGNFPPRFSGLQFPNYSSELNVNALELDDSALYLCASSSNYEQYFGPGTRLTVT.